The 13 T cell receptor beta chains reported below all come from one sample, sequenced in a study of post-analysis software for immune sequencing data. Findings and limits, study-wide: Roughly 5 TRBV segments (TRBV5-6, TRBV5-1 and TRBV20-1 among them) occurred more frequently in patients than in controls.

Every TCR beta cDNA library bore unique molecular identifiers. TCRdb recomputed calls from the PCR reads with MiXCR, one row per CDR3 protein. The profile covers more than 450,000 distinct CDR3 sequences, with 44% appearing a single time and roughly 1.8% taken by the ten largest. No antigen has been assigned to these receptors. Sequenced: blood. These receptors came from a girl between 10 and 17 years old with multiple sclerosis.

This clonotype was detected only a few times. This chain uses TRBV6-1 with TRBJ1-2; no definite D call. Looked up from germline, CDR1 is MNHNS and CDR2 is SASEGT. The CDR3 covers 13 residues. The germline V and J ends were trimmed by 5 bases and 5 bases, with 12 bases remaining between them. The CDR3 sequence is CASSIRALYGYTF. The CDR3 DNA reads TGTGCCAGCAGTATAAGGGCCTTGTATGGCTACACCTTC.

This clonotype appeared a few times. This chain uses TRBV4-1 with TRBJ2-3; 11 nucleotides align to TRBD2. The V and J ends lost 2 bases and 6 bases, in that order; junction bases with no gene match: 7. Germline assignment: CDR1 MGHRA and CDR2 YSYEKL. This CDR3 has 16 amino acids. The CDR3 loop is CASSQWSGTSGDTQYF. CDR3 coding DNA: TGCGCCAGCAGCCAATGGTCCGGGACTAGCGGTGATACGCAGTATTTT.

The V gene is TRBV6-5, the J gene TRBJ2-7, with TRBD2 as a possible D gene (6 bases). The ends were cut back, 0 bases at V and 7 bases at J, with 13 bases in the middle. This CDR3 region has 14 residues. The germline gives CDR1 MNHEY, CDR2 SVGAGI. The CDR3 DNA follows: TGTGCCAGCAGTTACTCGAAGGAGGGTAGGGAGCAGTACTTC. Translating gives CASSYSKEGREQYF.

This clonotype was found a few times. The chain joins TRBV9 to TRBJ2-1; 9 bases match TRBD2. The CDR3 has 16 residues. Germline CDR1 and CDR2: SGDLS and YYNGEE. With V trimmed by 4 bases and J by 4 bases, 9 bases remained unmatched. CDR3 in amino acids: CASSPGTSLGYNEQFF. In DNA form, the CDR3 reads TGTGCCAGCAGCCCCGGGACTAGCTTAGGGTACAATGAGCAGTTCTTC.

The chain recombines TRBV4-2 with TRBJ2-6; possible D gene TRBD1, 5 bases. Germline assignment: CDR1 LGHNA and CDR2 YNFKEQ. The CDR3 has 17 residues. The germline V and J ends were trimmed by 0 bases and 0 bases, with 9 bases remaining between them. CDR3 region: CASSQDPQGSGANVLTF. The CDR3 DNA follows: TGTGCCAGCAGCCAAGATCCCCAGGGCTCTGGGGCCAACGTCCTGACTTTC.

V and J are TRBV29-1 and TRBJ2-1; the D gene is possibly TRBD2 (6 bases). Germline CDR1 SQVTM, CDR2 ANQGSEA. V lost 7 bases to trimming and J lost 0 bases, with 10 bases between them. The CDR3 consists of 13 residues. The CDR3 bases are TGCAGCGCTCGGCGGGGCTCCTACAATGAGCAGTTCTTC. Translating it yields CSARRGSYNEQFF.

Only a few counts were recorded for this clonotype. The CDR3, as DNA: TGTGCCAGCAGTGAAGATGGCGGGAGTTTTGAGCAGTTCTTC. It codes for CASSEDGGSFEQFF. The J gene is TRBJ2-1, the V gene TRBV2, with 7 positions matching TRBD2. Germline CDR1 is SNHLY and CDR2 is FYNNEI. Trimming at V came to 1 base and at J to 9 bases, leaving 6 bases not matched to a gene. This CDR3 has 14 residues.

The chain couples TRBV7-2 to TRBJ1-5, with a tentative D call TRBD1 (6 bases). Germline V lookup: CDR1 SGHTA, CDR2 FQGNSA. V lost 1 base and J lost 6, with 13 bases in between. The CDR3 length is 15 residues. This CDR3 reads CASSLVQGSGQPQHF. The DNA for the CDR3 is TGTGCCAGCAGCTTAGTGCAGGGGAGCGGTCAGCCCCAGCATTTT.

This clonotype was seen a handful of times. The chain combines TRBV5-5 with TRBJ2-3; possibly TRBD1 or TRBD2 for D (5 bases each). The CDR3 is made up of 14 amino acids. V was clipped by 3 bases and J by 4 bases, with 12 bases between them. The V gene's germline CDR1 is SGHKS and CDR2 YYEKEE (reference sequence). The CDR3 nucleotides are TGTGCCAGCAGCTCCGAATGGGGGTCAGATACGCAGTATTTT. It translates to CASSSEWGSDTQYF.

This chain connects TRBV4-1 to TRBJ2-3; D perhaps matches TRBD2 (6 bases). Germline CDR1 reads MGHRA; CDR2 reads YSYEKL. This CDR3 has 16 residues. The V end was cut by 1 base, the J end by 2 bases, with 13 bases between. The CDR3 spells CASSQVPRTTTDTQYF. CDR3 coding DNA: TGCGCCAGCAGCCAAGTCCCTCGGACTACCACAGATACGCAGTATTTT.

The chain uses TRBV2 and TRBJ1-1; D remains unclear. Germline CDR1 reads SNHLY; CDR2 reads FYNNEI. V dropped 9 bases and J dropped 1 base, with 12 bases sitting between them. The CDR3 totals 13 residues. In nucleotides, the CDR3 is TGTGCCAGTACAGTTGGGGAGAACACTGAAGCTTTCTTT. Its translation is CASTVGENTEAFF.

The chain employs TRBV12-3 or TRBV12-4 and TRBJ2-1, with D unclear. V was clipped by 1 base and J by 13 bases, with 8 bases between them. CDR3 length equals 11 residues. DNA of the CDR3: TGTGCCAGCAGTTTAGGCTATATTCAGTTCTTC. This sequence encodes CASSLGYIQFF.

This clonotype was observed a handful of times. The rearrangement links TRBV11-2 to TRBJ2-1; 8 nucleotides align to TRBD1. CDR1 is SGHAT and CDR2 is FQNNGV in the germline V gene. The CDR3 is 15 residues long. The V gene end was trimmed by 5 bases and the J gene end by 2 bases; junction bases not matched to a gene: 5. As DNA, the CDR3 is TGTGCCAGCAGCCCGCGGACAGGGCCCTACAATGAGCAGTTCTTC. This encodes CASSPRTGPYNEQFF.